The T cell receptor (beta chain) under discussion was sequenced for a study of T cell repertoires in cytomegalovirus infection. TCRdb re-derived calls from the reads in MiXCR, one entry per CDR3 protein. The table includes about 200,000 distinct CDR3 sequences, roughly 9.8% detected once. This CDR3 contains 14 residues. Germline CDR1 is DFQATT and CDR2 is SNEGSKA (reference sequence). Trimming removed 3 bases from V and 3 bases from J, with 15 bases in between. The V gene is TRBV20-1, the J gene TRBJ2-7, with D perhaps matching TRBD1 (6 bases). This clonotype originated in a human donor in good health (CMV status not recorded). Some clones in this sample may be carry-over from other donors' samples. Input material: PBMCs. The CDR3 region has the DNA TGCAGTGCTAGGGCCCCGGACAGTTACTACGAGCAGTACTTC. Its protein is CSARAPDSYYEQYF.